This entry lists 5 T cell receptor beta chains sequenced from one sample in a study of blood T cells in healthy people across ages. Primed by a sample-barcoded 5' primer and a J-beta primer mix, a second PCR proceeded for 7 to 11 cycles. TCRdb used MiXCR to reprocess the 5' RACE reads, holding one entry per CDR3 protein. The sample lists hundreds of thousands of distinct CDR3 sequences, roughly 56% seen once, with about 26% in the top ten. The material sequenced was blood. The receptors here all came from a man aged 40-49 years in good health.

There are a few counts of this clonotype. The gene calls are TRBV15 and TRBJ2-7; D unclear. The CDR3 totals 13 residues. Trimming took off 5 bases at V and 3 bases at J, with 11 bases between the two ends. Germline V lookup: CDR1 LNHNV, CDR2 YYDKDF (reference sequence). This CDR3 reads CATSSEADYEQYF. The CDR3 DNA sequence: TGTGCCACCAGCTCAGAGGCCGACTACGAGCAGTACTTC. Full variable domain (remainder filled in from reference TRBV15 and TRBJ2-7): DAMVIQNPRYQVTQFGKPVTLSCSQTLNHNVMYWYQQKSSQAPKLLFHYYDKDFNNEADTPDNFQSRRPNTSFCFLDIRSPGLGDTAMYLCATSSEADYEQYFGPGTRLTVT.

The CDR3: CASSQDPSGSSYEQYF. In DNA form, the CDR3 reads TGCGCCAGCAGCCAAGATCCTAGCGGTAGCTCCTACGAGCAGTACTTC. The V call is TRBV4-1, the J call TRBJ2-7; TRBD2 matches 7 bases. The CDR3 covers 16 residues. The germline CDR1 and CDR2 sequences are MGHRA and YSYEKL. With V trimmed by 0 bases and J by 0 bases, 5 bases remained unmatched.

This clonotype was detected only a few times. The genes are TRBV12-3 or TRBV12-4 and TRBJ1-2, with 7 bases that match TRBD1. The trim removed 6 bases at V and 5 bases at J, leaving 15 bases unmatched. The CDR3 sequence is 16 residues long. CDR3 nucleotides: TGTGCCAGCAGCCAGGACAGGAGATCCAGCTTATATGGCTACACCTTC. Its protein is CASSQDRRSSLYGYTF.

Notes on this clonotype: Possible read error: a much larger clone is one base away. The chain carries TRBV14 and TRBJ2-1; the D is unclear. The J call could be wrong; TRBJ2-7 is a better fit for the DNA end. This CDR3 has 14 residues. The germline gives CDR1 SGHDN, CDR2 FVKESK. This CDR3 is CASSQGRLGNEQYF. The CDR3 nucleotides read TGTGCCAGCAGCCAAGGGCGACTCGGCAATGAGCAGTACTTC.

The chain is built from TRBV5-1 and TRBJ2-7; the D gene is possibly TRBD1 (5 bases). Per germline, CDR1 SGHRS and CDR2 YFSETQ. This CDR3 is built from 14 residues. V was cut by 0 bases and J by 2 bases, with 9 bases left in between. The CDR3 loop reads CASSLVPTAYEQYF. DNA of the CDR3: TGCGCCAGCAGCTTGGTCCCGACAGCCTACGAGCAGTACTTC.